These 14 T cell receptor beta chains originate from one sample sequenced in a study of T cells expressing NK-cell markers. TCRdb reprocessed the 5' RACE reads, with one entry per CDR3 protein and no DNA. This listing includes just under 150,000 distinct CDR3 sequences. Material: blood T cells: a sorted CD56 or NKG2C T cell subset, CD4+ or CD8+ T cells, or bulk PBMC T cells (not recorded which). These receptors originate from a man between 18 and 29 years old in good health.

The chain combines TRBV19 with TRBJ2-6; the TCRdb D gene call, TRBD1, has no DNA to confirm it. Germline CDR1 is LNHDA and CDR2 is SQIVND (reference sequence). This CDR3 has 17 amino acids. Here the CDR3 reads CASSILYRGRIANVLTF.

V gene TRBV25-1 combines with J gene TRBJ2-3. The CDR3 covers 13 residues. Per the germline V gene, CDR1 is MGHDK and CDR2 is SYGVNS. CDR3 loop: CASANGGTDTQYF. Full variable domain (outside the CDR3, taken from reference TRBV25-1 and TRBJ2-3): EADIYQTPRYLVIGTGKKITLECSQTMGHDKMYWYQQDPGMELHLIHYSYGVNSTEKGDLSSESTVSRIRTEHFPLTLESARPSHTSQYLCASANGGTDTQYFGPGTRLTVL.

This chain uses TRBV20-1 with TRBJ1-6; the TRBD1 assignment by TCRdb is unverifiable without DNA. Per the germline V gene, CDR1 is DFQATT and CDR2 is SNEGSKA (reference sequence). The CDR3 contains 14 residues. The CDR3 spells CSAIEGGRDSPLHF.

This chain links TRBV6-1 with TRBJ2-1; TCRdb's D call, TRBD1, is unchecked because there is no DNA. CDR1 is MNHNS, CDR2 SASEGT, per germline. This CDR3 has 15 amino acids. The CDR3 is CASSTTGGTSNEQFF.

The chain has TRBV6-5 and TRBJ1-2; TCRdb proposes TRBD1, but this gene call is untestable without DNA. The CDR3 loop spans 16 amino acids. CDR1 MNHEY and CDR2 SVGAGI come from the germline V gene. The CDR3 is CASSSSPRDRNYGYTF.

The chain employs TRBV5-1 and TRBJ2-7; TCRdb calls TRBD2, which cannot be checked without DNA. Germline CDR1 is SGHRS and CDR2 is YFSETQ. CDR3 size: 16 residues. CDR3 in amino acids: CASSLAGGISSYEQYF.

CDR3: CASSQVTSGMIRNEQFF. This chain links TRBV4-3 with TRBJ2-1; TCRdb proposes TRBD2, but this gene call is untestable without DNA. Germline-derived CDR1 and CDR2 are LGHNA and YSLEER. The CDR3 totals 17 residues.

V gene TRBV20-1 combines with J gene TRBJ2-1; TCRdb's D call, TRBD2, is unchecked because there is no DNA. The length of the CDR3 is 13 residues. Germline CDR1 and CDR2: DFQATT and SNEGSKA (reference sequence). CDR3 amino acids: CSAWASGSFEQFF.

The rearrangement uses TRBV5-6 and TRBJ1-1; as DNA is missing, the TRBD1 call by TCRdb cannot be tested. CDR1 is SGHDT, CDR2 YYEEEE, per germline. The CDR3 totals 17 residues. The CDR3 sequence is CASSLGTEVYGDTEAFF.

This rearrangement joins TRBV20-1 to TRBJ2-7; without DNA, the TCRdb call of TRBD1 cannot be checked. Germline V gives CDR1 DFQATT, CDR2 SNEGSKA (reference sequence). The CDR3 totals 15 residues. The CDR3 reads CSATGPGQSSYEQYF.

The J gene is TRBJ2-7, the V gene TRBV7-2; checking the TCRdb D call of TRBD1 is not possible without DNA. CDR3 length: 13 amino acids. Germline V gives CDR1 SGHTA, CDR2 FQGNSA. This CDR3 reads CASSLDSQGEQYF.

The CDR3 here is CASSWDSRINEKLFF. The J gene is TRBJ1-4, the V gene TRBV12-3 or TRBV12-4; the D call of TRBD1 rests on TCRdb alone, since no DNA is present to check it. The length of the CDR3 is 15 residues.

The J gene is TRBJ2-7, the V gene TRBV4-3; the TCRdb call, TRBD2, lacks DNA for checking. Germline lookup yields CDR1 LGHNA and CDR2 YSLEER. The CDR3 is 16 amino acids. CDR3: CASSQGSGSARYEQYF.

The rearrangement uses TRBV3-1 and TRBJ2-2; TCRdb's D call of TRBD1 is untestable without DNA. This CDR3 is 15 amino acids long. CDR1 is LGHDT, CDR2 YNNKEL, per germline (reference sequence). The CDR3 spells CASSQAGSGTGELFF.